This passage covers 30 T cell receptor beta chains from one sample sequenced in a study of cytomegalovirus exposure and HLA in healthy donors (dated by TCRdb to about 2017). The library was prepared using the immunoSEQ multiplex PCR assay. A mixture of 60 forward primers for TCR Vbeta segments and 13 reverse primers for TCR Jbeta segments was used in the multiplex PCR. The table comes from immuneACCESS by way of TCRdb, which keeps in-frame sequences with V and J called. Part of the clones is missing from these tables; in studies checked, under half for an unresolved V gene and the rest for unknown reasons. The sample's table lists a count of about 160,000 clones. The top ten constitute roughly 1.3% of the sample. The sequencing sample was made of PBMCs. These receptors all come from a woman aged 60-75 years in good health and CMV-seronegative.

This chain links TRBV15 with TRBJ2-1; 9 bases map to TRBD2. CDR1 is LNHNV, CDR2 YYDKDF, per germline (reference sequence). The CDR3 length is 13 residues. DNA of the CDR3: TGTGCAATCGCGGGAGGGCTGTGGAATGAGCAGTTCTTC. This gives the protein CAIAGGLWNEQFF.

The CDR3: CASSSRLGGETQYF. CDR3 DNA: TGCGCCAGCAGCTCCCGACTGGGAGGAGAGACCCAGTACTTC. The chain recombines TRBV4-1 with TRBJ2-5, with D possibly matching TRBD2 (6 bases). Deletions cut 5 bases from V and 4 bases from J, with 14 bases between. Germline assignment: CDR1 MGHRA and CDR2 YSYEKL. This CDR3 contains 14 residues.

Here the CDR3 reads CASSPAGAETQYF. Written as DNA, the CDR3 is TGTGCCAGCTCACCGGCGGGTGCAGAGACCCAGTACTTC. The rearrangement joins TRBV18 to TRBJ2-5, with D possibly TRBD2 on 5 matching bases. Germline V gene sequence: CDR1 KGHSH, CDR2 LQKENI. The CDR3 covers 13 residues. V lost 3 bases and J 4 bases, leaving 9 bases between the germline ends.

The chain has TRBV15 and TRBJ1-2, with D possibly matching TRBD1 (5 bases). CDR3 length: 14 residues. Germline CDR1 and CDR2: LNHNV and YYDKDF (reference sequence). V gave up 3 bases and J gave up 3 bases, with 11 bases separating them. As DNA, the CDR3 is TGTGCCACCAGCAGGGGAGGGGTTCACTATGGCTACACCTTC. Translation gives CATSRGGVHYGYTF.

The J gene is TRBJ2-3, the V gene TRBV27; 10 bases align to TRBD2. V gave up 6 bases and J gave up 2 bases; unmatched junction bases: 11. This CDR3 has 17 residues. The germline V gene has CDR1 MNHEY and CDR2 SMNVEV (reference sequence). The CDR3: CASSLYQLAGVTDTQYF. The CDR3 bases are TGTGCCAGCAGCCTCTACCAGCTAGCGGGAGTCACAGATACGCAGTATTTT.

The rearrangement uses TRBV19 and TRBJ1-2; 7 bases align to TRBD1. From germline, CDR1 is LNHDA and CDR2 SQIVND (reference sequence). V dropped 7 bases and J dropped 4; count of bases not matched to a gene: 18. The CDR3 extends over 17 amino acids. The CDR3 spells CASTRLGAGGFVYGYTF. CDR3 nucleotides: TGTGCCAGTACCCGACTGGGGGCAGGGGGATTCGTCTATGGCTACACCTTC. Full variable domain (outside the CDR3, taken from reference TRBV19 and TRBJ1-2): DGGITQSPKYLFRKEGQNVTLSCEQNLNHDAMYWYRQDPGQGLRLIYYSQIVNDFQKGDIAEGYSVSREKKESFPLTVTSAQKNPTAFYLCASTRLGAGGFVYGYTFGSGTRLTVV.

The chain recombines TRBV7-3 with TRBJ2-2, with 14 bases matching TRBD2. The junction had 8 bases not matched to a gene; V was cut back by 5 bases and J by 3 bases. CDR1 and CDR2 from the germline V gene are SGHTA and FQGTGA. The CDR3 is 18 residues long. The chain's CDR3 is CASSPTSGRAGHTGELFF. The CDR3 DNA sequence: TGTGCCAGCAGCCCGACTAGCGGGAGGGCGGGGCACACCGGGGAGCTGTTTTTT.

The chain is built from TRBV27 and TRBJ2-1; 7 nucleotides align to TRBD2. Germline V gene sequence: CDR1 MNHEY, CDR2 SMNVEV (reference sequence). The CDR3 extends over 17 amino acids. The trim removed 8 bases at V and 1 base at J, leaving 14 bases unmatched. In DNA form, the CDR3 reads TGTGCCAGCGGAATGAGGGCGGCGGGAGTTTCCTACAATGAGCAGTTCTTC. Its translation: CASGMRAAGVSYNEQFF.

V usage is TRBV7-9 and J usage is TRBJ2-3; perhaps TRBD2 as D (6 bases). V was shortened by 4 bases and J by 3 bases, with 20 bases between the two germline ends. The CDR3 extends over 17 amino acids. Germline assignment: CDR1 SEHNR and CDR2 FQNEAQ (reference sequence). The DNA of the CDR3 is TGTGCCAGCAGCTCCGGGTGGGGGTCCCGGGGGACAGATACGCAGTATTTT. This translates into CASSSGWGSRGTDTQYF.

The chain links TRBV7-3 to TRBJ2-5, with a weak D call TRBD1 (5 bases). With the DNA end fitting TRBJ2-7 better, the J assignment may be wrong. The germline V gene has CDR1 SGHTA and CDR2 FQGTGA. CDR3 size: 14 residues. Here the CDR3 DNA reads TGTGCCAGCAGCCTAAGAGGACAAGCCTACGAGCAGTACTTC. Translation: CASSLRGQAYEQYF.

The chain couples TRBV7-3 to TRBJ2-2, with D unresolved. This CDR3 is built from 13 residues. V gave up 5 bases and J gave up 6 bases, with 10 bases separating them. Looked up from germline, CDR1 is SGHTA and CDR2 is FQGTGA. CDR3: CASSPTRSGELFF. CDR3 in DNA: TGTGCCAGCAGCCCAACGAGGTCCGGGGAGCTGTTTTTT.

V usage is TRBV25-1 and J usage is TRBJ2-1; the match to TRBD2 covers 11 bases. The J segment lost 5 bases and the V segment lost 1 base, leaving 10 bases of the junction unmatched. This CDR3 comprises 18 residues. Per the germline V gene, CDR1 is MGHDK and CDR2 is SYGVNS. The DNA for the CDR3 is TGTGCCAGCAGTGAATTTACTAGCGGGAGAGTCGAAGACAATGAGCAGTTCTTC. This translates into CASSEFTSGRVEDNEQFF.

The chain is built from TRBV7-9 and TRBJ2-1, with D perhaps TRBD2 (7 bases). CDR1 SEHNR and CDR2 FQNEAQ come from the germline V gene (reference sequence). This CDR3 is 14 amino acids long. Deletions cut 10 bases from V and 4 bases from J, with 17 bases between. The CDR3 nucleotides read TGTGCCATTCCTCGGGGGGCTACATACAATGAGCAGTTCTTC. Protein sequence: CAIPRGATYNEQFF.

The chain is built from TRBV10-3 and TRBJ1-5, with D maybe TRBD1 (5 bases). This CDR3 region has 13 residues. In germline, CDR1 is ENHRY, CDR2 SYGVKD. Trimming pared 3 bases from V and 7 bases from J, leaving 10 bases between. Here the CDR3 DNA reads TGTGCCATCAGTGACGGGGGAAGACAGCCCCAGCATTTT. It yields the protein CAISDGGRQPQHF.

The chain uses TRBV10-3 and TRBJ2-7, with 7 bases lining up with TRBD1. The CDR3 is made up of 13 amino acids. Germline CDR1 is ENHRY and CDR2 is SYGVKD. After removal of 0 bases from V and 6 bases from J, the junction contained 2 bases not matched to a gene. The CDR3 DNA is TGTGCCATCAGTGAGTCTCCAGGGGGCGAGCAGTACTTC. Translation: CAISESPGGEQYF.

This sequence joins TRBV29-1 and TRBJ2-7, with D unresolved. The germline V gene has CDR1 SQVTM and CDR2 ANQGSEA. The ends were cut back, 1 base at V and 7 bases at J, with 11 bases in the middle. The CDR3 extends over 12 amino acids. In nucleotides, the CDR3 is TGCAGCGTTGAAGTTACGAGAAAAGAGCAGTACTTC. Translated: CSVEVTRKEQYF.

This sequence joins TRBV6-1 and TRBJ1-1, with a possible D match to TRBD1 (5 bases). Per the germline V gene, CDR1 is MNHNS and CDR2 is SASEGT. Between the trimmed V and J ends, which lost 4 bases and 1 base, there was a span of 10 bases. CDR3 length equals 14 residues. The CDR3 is CASSVRTKNTEAFF. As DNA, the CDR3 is TGTGCCAGCAGTGTAAGGACAAAGAACACTGAAGCTTTCTTT.

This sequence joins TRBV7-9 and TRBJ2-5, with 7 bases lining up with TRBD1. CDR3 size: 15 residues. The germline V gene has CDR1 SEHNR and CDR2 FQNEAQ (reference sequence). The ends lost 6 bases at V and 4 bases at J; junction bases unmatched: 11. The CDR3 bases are TGTGCCAGCAGTGCCGGACAGGTATTGGGAGAGACCCAGTACTTC. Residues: CASSAGQVLGETQYF.

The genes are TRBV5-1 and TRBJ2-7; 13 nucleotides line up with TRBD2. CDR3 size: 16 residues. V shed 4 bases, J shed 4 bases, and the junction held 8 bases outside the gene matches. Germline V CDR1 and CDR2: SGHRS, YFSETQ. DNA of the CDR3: TGCGCCAGCAGCCTTTCCTGGACTAGCGGGAGTTACGAGCAGTACTTC. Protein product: CASSLSWTSGSYEQYF. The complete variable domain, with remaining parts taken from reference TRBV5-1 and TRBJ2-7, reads KAGVTQTPRYLIKTRGQQVTLSCSPISGHRSVSWYQQTPGQGLQFLFEYFSETQRNKGNFPGRFSGRQFSNSRSEMNVSTLELGDSALYLCASSLSWTSGSYEQYFGPGTRLTVT.

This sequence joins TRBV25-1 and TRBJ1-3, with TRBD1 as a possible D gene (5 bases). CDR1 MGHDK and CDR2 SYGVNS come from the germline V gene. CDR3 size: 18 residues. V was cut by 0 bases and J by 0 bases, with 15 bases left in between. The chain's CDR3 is CASSEYPGGVDSGNTIYF. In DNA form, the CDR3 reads TGTGCCAGCAGTGAATATCCGGGGGGAGTCGACTCTGGAAACACCATATATTTT.

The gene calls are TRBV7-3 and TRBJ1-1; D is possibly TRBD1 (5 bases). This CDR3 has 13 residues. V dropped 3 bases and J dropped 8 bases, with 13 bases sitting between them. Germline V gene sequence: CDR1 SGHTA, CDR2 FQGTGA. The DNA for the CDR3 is TGTGCCAGCAGCTTTGCCTGGGGGGAAGAAGCTTTCTTT. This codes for CASSFAWGEEAFF.

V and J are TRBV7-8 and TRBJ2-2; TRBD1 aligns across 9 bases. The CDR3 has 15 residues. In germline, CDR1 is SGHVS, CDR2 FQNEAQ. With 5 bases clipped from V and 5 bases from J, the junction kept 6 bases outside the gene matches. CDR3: CASSSTGGATGELFF. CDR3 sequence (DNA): TGTGCCAGCAGCAGCACAGGGGGCGCGACCGGGGAGCTGTTTTTT.

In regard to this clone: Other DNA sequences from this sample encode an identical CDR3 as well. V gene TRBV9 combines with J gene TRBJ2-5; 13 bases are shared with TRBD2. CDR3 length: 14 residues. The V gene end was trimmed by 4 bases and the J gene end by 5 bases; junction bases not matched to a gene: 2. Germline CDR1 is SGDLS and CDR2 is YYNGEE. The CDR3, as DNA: TGTGCCAGCAGCAAGGGACTAGCGGGGGAGACCCAGTACTTC. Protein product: CASSKGLAGETQYF.

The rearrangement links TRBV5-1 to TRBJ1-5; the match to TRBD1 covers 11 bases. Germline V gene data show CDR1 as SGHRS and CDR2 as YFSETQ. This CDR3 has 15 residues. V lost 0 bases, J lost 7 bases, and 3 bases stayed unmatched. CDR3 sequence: CASSLDGQGAQPQHF. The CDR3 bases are TGCGCCAGCAGCTTGGATGGACAGGGGGCACAGCCCCAGCATTTT.

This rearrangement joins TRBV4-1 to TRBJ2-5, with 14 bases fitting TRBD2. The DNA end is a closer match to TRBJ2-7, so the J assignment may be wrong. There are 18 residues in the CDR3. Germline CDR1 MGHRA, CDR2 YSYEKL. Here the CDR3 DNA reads TGCGCCAGCAGCCCGGGACTAGCGGGGGCGAAAAACTCCTACGAGCAGTACTTC. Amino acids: CASSPGLAGAKNSYEQYF.

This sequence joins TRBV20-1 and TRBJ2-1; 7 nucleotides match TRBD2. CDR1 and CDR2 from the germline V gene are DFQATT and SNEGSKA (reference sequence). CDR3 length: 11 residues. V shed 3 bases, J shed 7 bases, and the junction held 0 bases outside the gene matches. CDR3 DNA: TGCAGTGCTAGCGGGGGGAATGAGCAGTTCTTC. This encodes CSASGGNEQFF.

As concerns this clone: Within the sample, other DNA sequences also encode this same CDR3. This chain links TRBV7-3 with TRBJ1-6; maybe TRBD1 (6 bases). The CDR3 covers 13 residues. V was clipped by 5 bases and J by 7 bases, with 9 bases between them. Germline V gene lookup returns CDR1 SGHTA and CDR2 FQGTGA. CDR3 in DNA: TGTGCCAGCAGCCTTCAGGGGAATTCACCCCTCCACTTT. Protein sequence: CASSLQGNSPLHF.

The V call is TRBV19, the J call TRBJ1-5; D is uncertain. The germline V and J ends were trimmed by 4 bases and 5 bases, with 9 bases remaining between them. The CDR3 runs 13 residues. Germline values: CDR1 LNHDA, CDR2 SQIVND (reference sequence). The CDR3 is CASSNSPYQPQHF. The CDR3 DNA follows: TGTGCCAGTAGTAATTCCCCATATCAGCCCCAGCATTTT.

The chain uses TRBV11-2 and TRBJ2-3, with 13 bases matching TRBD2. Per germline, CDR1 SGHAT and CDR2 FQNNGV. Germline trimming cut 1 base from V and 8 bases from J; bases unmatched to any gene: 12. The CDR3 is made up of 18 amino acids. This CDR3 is CASSLVGTSGAPRGTQYF. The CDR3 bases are TGTGCCAGCAGCTTAGTAGGGACTAGCGGGGCCCCGAGAGGTACGCAGTATTTT.

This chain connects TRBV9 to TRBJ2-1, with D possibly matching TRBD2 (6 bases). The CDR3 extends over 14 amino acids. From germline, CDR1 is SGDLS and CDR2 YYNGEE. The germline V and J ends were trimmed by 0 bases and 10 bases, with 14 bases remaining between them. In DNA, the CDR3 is TGTGCCAGCAGCGTAGTTTTGGGGGGACGCGAGCAGTTCTTC. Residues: CASSVVLGGREQFF. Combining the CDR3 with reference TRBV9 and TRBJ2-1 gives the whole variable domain DSGVTQTPKHLITATGQRVTLRCSPRSGDLSVYWYQQSLDQGLQFLIQYYNGEERAKGNILERFSAQQFPDLHSELNLSSLELGDSALYFCASSVVLGGREQFFGPGTRLTVL.